These T cell receptor beta chains were read from a single sample in a study of shared clonotypes between healthy human individuals. Libraries were prepared by immunoSEQ multiplex PCR; TCRdb keeps only in-frame clonotypes and omits some of them. The data contain roughly 500,000 clones, about 96% of them singletons. The sample consisted of naive CD4+ T cells sorted from blood. Receptor source: a woman aged 30 to 39 in good health. CDR3s include the opening cysteine and the closing phenylalanine or tryptophan. The D gene is left open where the match is weak.

j_call v_call cdr3_length d_call cdr3_nt cdr3_aa
TRBJ1-5 TRBV27 15 TRBD1 TGTGCCAGCAGTTCGGGACAGGGGGCAGGTCAGCCCCAGCATTTT CASSSGQGAGQPQHF
TRBJ2-7 TRBV6-1 16 TRBD2 TGTGCCAGCAGTGCGGTTTTCGGGGGGTGGACCTACGAGCAGTACTTC CASSAVFGGWTYEQYF
TRBJ1-1 TRBV2 13 NA TGTGCCAGCAGACGGGAATTGGACACTGAAGCTTTCTTT CASRRELDTEAFF
TRBJ1-1 TRBV2 12 NA TGTGCCAGCAGTGGAGCTGGGACTGAAGCTTTCTTT CASSGAGTEAFF
TRBJ2-1 TRBV10-1 18 TRBD2 TGCGCCAGCAGTGATGGGGGGGAGGGGTCTAGCTCCTACAATGAGCAGTTCTTC CASSDGGEGSSSYNEQFF
TRBJ1-4 TRBV2 14 NA TGTGCCAGCAGTGAAATGCAGGGTTCTCAAAAACTGTTTTTT CASSEMQGSQKLFF
TRBJ2-5 TRBV2 15 NA TGTGCCAGCAGCAGAGACGGTCCGCCGGTGGAGACCCAGTACTTC CASSRDGPPVETQYF
TRBJ1-5 TRBV19 12 NA TGTGCCAGTAGTATGCAGGATCAGCCCCAGCATTTT CASSMQDQPQHF
TRBJ2-7 TRBV28 14 NA TGTGCCAGCATTCCAGGGACACCCTCCTACGAGCAGTACTTC CASIPGTPSYEQYF
TRBJ1-1 TRBV12-5 17 NA TGTGCTAGTGGTTTGACCGAGAAACAGGGCGTGAACACTGAAGCTTTCTTT CASGLTEKQGVNTEAFF
TRBJ1-3 TRBV4-1 15 TRBD1 TGCGCCAGCAGCCGATCCGGACAGGGTGGAAACACCATATATTTT CASSRSGQGGNTIYF
TRBJ2-7 TRBV28 22 NA TGTGCCAGCAGTTTAAGTGTGGGACAGGGGCCCCTAGCGGGAGGTCGCTCCTACGAGCAGTACTTC CASSLSVGQGPLAGGRSYEQYF
TRBJ1-5 TRBV10-3 16 TRBD1 TGTGCCATCAGTGTGACGGGACAGGGGGGCGGTCAGCCCCAGCATTTT CAISVTGQGGGQPQHF
TRBJ2-1 TRBV29-1 15 TRBD2 TGCAGCGCTGAAGGGACTAGCGGGAGGATCCATGAGCAGTTCTTC CSAEGTSGRIHEQFF
TRBJ2-3 TRBV29-1 12 NA TGCAGCCTTTGGACTAGCACAGATACGCAGTATTTT CSLWTSTDTQYF
TRBJ1-2 TRBV7-9 12 NA TGTGCCAGCAGCTTCGGGGGGCATGGCTACACCTTC CASSFGGHGYTF
TRBJ2-6 TRBV18 19 NA TGTGCCAGCGCCAAATTGGACGGGGGACAAGACTCTGGGGCCAACGTCCTGACTTTC CASAKLDGGQDSGANVLTF
TRBJ1-2 TRBV6-1 13 NA TGTGCCAGCAGTATAAACCTCAGCTATGGCTACACCTTC CASSINLSYGYTF
TRBJ2-2 TRBV29-1 14 NA TGCAGCGTCCCAGACGTAAAGAACACCGGGGAGCTGTTTTTT CSVPDVKNTGELFF
TRBJ2-7 TRBV28 14 NA TGTGCCAGCAGCCAGTCTAGCCTCATGAGGGAGCAGTACTTC CASSQSSLMREQYF
TRBJ1-4 TRBV30 15 TRBD1 TGTGCCTGGAGTGTAACGAGGGGGCGAGGTGAAAAACTGTTTTTT CAWSVTRGRGEKLFF
TRBJ2-2 TRBV28 17 TRBD1 TGTGCCTCAAAGACCCGGGACAGGGGAGCTAACACCGGGGAGCTGTTTTTT CASKTRDRGANTGELFF
TRBJ1-4 TRBV20-1 11 NA TGCAGTGCTAGAGAGGGAGAAAAACTGTTTTTT CSAREGEKLFF
TRBJ1-5 TRBV19 13 NA TGTGCCAGTAGTATCGGAGCGGATCAGCCCCAGCATTTT CASSIGADQPQHF
TRBJ1-6 TRBV29-1 13 TRBD1 TGCAGCGTCTCGACAGGGACGGATTCACCCCTCCACTTT CSVSTGTDSPLHF
TRBJ1-1 TRBV18 15 NA TGTGCCAGCTCACCACCCCGGGGTATGAACACTGAAGCTTTCTTT CASSPPRGMNTEAFF
TRBJ2-7 TRBV23-1 19 TRBD1 TGCGCCAGCAGTCACAACAAAGCCGACCTACAGGGGTGGACCTACGAGCAGTACTTC CASSHNKADLQGWTYEQYF
TRBJ1-2 TRBV6-1 15 NA TGTGCCAGCAGTGAAACCGCGGCGGCCGTTGGTGGCTACACCTTC CASSETAAAVGGYTF
TRBJ2-7 TRBV27 18 TRBD1 TGTGCCAGCAGTTTATCAGTTTTGTTGGGACAGGGACTTGGCGAGCAGTACTTC CASSLSVLLGQGLGEQYF
TRBJ2-5 TRBV6-1 14 TRBD1 TGTGCCAGTCGACAGGGTGGGGCACAAGAGACCCAGTACTTC CASRQGGAQETQYF
TRBJ2-7 TRBV21-1 10 NA TGTGCCTTCGAGCAATACGAGCAGTACTTC CAFEQYEQYF
TRBJ1-4 TRBV5-1 13 NA TGCGCCAGCAGCTCGTGGGGCAATGAAAAACTGTTTTTT CASSSWGNEKLFF
TRBJ2-7 TRBV10-2 14 NA TGCGCCAGCAGGGCGGGACACCCACATTACGAGCAGTACTTC CASRAGHPHYEQYF
TRBJ2-7 TRBV6-5 16 NA TGTGCCAGCAGTTACGGCGCAGGGGCTTCCTCCTACGAGCAGTACTTC CASSYGAGASSYEQYF
TRBJ2-7 TRBV2 14 TRBD2 TGTGCCAGCAGTGGGACTAGCGGGACCAACGAGCAGTACTTC CASSGTSGTNEQYF
TRBJ1-2 TRBV29-1 14 NA TGCAGCGTTGATGGGTGGTCAGGGCAGGATGGCTACACCTTC CSVDGWSGQDGYTF